A selection of T cell receptor beta chains follows, all from one sample in a study of CD8+CD57+ T cells in acquired aplastic anemia. A single record per CDR3 protein comes from TCRdb applying MiXCR to the reads. The sample records some 120,000 distinct CDR3 sequences, 55% to 70% being singletons. The sample taken for sequencing was sorted CD4+, CD8+, or CD8+CD57+ T cells (not recorded which) from PBMCs. These receptors were taken from a human donor with aplastic anemia. CDR3s include the opening cysteine and the closing phenylalanine or tryptophan. A D gene is named only where the DNA matches it firmly. Size tells how often a clone was seen (once, few, many) or the class of an expanded clone, and some rows leave it out.

>TRBD1|.|TRBJ1-6|TRBV5-6
CASSLDRETTYNSPLRF
TGTGCCAGCAGCCTGGACAGGGAGACGACCTATAATTCACCCCTCCGCTTT
>TRBD1|.|TRBJ1-1|TRBV7-3
CASRGTGTEAFF
TGTGCCAGCAGGGGGACAGGGACTGAAGCTTTCTTT
>.|.|TRBJ1-5|TRBV12-3/TRBV12-4
CASSFNSNQPQHF
TGTGCCAGCAGTTTCAATTCTAATCAGCCCCAGCATTTT
>TRBD1|.|TRBJ2-1|TRBV24-1
CATSDYPGTASYNEQFF
TGTGCCACCAGTGACTATCCCGGGACAGCGTCCTACAATGAGCAGTTCTTC
>TRBD2|once|TRBJ2-3|TRBV20-1
CSAPSGPSGVPSTDTQYF
TGCAGTGCTCCCAGTGGGCCTAGCGGGGTTCCTAGCACAGATACGCAGTATTTT
>TRBD1|.|TRBJ2-1|TRBV15
CATSSGTGGYNEQFF
TGTGCCACCAGCAGTGGGACAGGGGGCTACAATGAGCAGTTCTTC
>.|.|TRBJ2-5|TRBV10-1
CASRIGQPQETQYF
TGCGCCAGCAGGATAGGACAGCCCCAAGAGACCCAGTACTTC
>.|.|TRBJ2-5|TRBV15
CATSRDLGEETQYF
TGTGCCACCAGCAGAGATTTGGGGGAAGAGACCCAGTACTTC
>.|once|TRBJ1-1|TRBV20-1
CSARRQGVNTEAFF
TGCAGTGCTAGAAGGCAGGGAGTCAACACTGAAGCTTTCTTT
>TRBD1|.|TRBJ1-6|TRBV4-2
CASSQETGGNSPLHF
TGTGCCAGCAGCCAAGAGACAGGGGGAAATTCACCCCTCCACTTT
>.|.|TRBJ2-7|TRBV14
CASSVRSGTPTYEQYF
TGTGCCAGCAGCGTACGATCCGGGACTCCTACCTACGAGCAGTACTTC
>TRBD1|many|TRBJ2-7|TRBV9
CASSAGADRVDEQYF
TGTGCCAGCAGCGCAGGGGCCGACAGGGTTGACGAGCAGTACTTC
>.|many|TRBJ2-1|TRBV19
CASSISWEMGSYNEQFF
TGTGCCAGTAGTATTAGTTGGGAGATGGGCTCCTACAATGAGCAGTTCTTC
>.|few|TRBJ2-3|TRBV19
CASSIGLDRRTDTQYF
TGTGCCAGTAGTATAGGTCTGGACAGACGCACAGATACGCAGTATTTT
>.|.|TRBJ1-5|TRBV25-1
CASSEYTGAYSNQPQHF
TGTGCCAGCAGTGAATATACAGGAGCATATAGCAATCAGCCCCAGCATTTT
>TRBD1|few|TRBJ2-2|TRBV2
CASGGQITGELFF
TGTGCCAGCGGGGGACAGATCACCGGGGAGCTGTTTTTT
>.|.|TRBJ2-3|TRBV7-6
CASSYQGGDTQYF
TGTGCCAGCAGCTATCAGGGCGGGGATACGCAGTATTTT
>TRBD2|.|TRBJ2-7|TRBV2
CASSVLAGGPHEQYF
TGTGCCAGCAGTGTCTTAGCGGGGGGGCCCCACGAGCAGTACTTC
>TRBD2|few|TRBJ2-3|TRBV2
CASSDGAGATDTQYF
TGTGCCAGCAGTGACGGCGCGGGAGCTACAGATACGCAGTATTTT
>TRBD2|.|TRBJ2-7|TRBV19
CASRAGGSSYEQYF
TGTGCCAGTAGGGCGGGAGGGTCATCCTACGAGCAGTACTTC
>.|few|TRBJ2-3|TRBV19
CASSPVRVSTDTQYF
TGTGCCAGCAGTCCCGTCAGGGTTAGCACAGATACGCAGTATTTT
>TRBD2|many|TRBJ2-5|TRBV4-3
CASSPGGGQETQYF
TGCGCCAGCAGCCCCGGGGGGGGACAAGAGACCCAGTACTTC
>.|.|TRBJ1-2|TRBV2
CASSEEPYGYTF
TGTGCCAGCAGTGAGGAACCTTATGGCTACACCTTC
>TRBD2|many|TRBJ2-1|TRBV4-1
CASSLRETREQFF
TGCGCCAGCAGCTTGCGGGAGACTCGAGAGCAGTTCTTC
>.|.|TRBJ2-5|TRBV15
CATSRAENQRGARETQYF
TGTGCCACCAGCAGAGCCGAAAACCAAAGGGGGGCAAGAGAGACCCAGTACTTC
>TRBD1|.|TRBJ2-2|TRBV15
CATSRVATGPYTTGELFF
TGTGCCACCAGCAGAGTCGCGACAGGGCCCTACACCACCGGGGAGCTGTTTTTT
>.|many|TRBJ2-4|TRBV19
CASNLRQSLAKNIQYF
TGTGCCAGTAACCTACGACAGTCTTTAGCCAAAAACATTCAGTACTTC
>.|.|TRBJ1-6|TRBV7-2
CASSFRPYNSPLHF
TGTGCCAGCAGCTTTCGTCCTTACAATTCACCCCTCCACTTT
>.|once|TRBJ2-1|TRBV15
CATSQGSYNERFF
TGTGCCACCAGTCAGGGGTCCTACAATGAGCGGTTCTTC
>TRBD1|many|TRBJ1-2|TRBV25-1
CASTQGAGGNGYTF
TGTGCCAGCACCCAGGGGGCAGGGGGCAATGGCTACACCTTC
>TRBD2|.|TRBJ2-7|TRBV20-1
CSARGAGGPYEQYF
TGCAGTGCTAGAGGAGCGGGGGGGCCCTACGAGCAGTACTTC
>.|.|TRBJ1-2|TRBV24-1
CATSGFPGDYGYTF
TGTGCCACCAGCGGCTTCCCAGGGGACTATGGCTACACCTTC
>.|.|TRBJ2-3|TRBV15
CATSRRAGAYTDTQYF
TGTGCCACCAGCAGGAGGGCGGGGGCCTACACAGATACGCAGTATTTT
>.|.|TRBJ2-2|TRBV28
CASSAEWGELFF
TGTGCCAGCAGTGCCGAGTGGGGGGAGCTGTTTTTT
>TRBD1|.|TRBJ2-3|TRBV10-1
CASSPGTGGTPSTDTQYF
TGCGCCAGCAGTCCAGGGACAGGGGGCACCCCTAGCACAGATACGCAGTATTTT
>.|.|TRBJ1-3|TRBV7-2
CASRSSASGNTIYF
TGTGCCAGCCGATCGAGTGCCTCTGGAAACACCATATATTTT
>TRBD1|many|TRBJ2-5|TRBV6-2/TRBV6-3
CASSYGQGAWETQYF
TGTGCCAGCAGTTACGGGCAGGGGGCTTGGGAGACCCAGTACTTC
>.|.|TRBJ2-7|TRBV6-1
CASSETIYEQYF
TGTGCCAGCAGTGAGACCATTTACGAGCAGTACTTC
>.|.|TRBJ2-5|TRBV20-1
CSARAGRQETQYF
TGCAGTGCTAGAGCGGGACGACAAGAGACCCAGTACTTC
>.|.|TRBJ2-7|TRBV7-2
CASSLGGTSYEQYF
TGTGCCAGCAGCTTAGGTGGGACAAGCTACGAGCAGTACTTC
>TRBD1|many|TRBJ2-5|TRBV7-9
CASSARDRGWEQTQYF
TGTGCCAGCAGCGCACGGGACAGGGGTTGGGAGCAGACCCAGTACTTC
>.|few|TRBJ1-1|TRBV7-3
CASSLTIETEAFF
TGTGCCAGCAGCTTAACCATCGAAACTGAAGCTTTCTTT
>.|.|TRBJ2-3|TRBV10-3
CATSGSGISTDTQYF
TGTGCCACATCTGGGTCTGGAATCAGCACAGATACGCAGTATTTT
>TRBD1|.|TRBJ2-1|TRBV19
CASGTGGNNEQFF
TGTGCCAGCGGGACAGGGGGTAATAATGAGCAGTTCTTC
>TRBD1|.|TRBJ1-2|TRBV20-1
CSARGDRGGYTF
TGCAGTGCTAGAGGCGACAGGGGGGGCTACACCTTC
>.|many|TRBJ2-3|TRBV13
CASSSGLGEGDTQYF
TGTGCCAGCAGCTCCGGCTTGGGGGAAGGAGATACGCAGTATTTT
>.|many|TRBJ2-3|TRBV6-5
CASSYSTGASTDTQYF
TGTGCCAGCAGTTACTCGACAGGTGCTAGCACAGATACGCAGTATTTT
>.|.|TRBJ1-5|TRBV10-3
CATTDRDPNQPQHF
TGTGCCACGACGGACCGGGACCCTAATCAGCCCCAGCATTTT
>.|.|TRBJ1-5|TRBV10-3
CASRRGVNQPQHF
TGTGCCAGTCGCCGGGGCGTTAATCAGCCCCAGCATTTT
>.|.|TRBJ2-5|TRBV20-1
CSARTWAVETQYF
TGCAGTGCAAGAACATGGGCGGTGGAGACCCAGTACTTC